This is a list of T cell receptor beta chains from one sample in a study of control samples from healthy donors and cancer patients. The repertoire was sequenced with immunoSEQ multiplex PCR; TCRdb's copy has only in-frame clones and lacks some. Of fewer than 200,000 clones listed, over 85% are singletons. Sequencing was performed on blood. Receptors were obtained from a woman aged 55-70 years in good health. Each CDR3 is given with its conserved first and last residue. D genes are given only for firm matches.

>TRBD2|TRBV27|TRBJ2-5
CASSRGLAGGLHETQYF
TGTGCCAGCAGCAGGGGACTAGCGGGGGGCCTCCATGAGACCCAGTACTTC
>.|TRBV2|TRBJ2-5
CASSEVTVETQYF
TGTGCCAGCAGTGAGGTGACCGTGGAGACCCAGTACTTC
>.|TRBV4-3|TRBJ1-1
CASSQAMGTEAFF
TGCGCCAGCAGCCAAGCCATGGGGACTGAAGCTTTCTTT
>.|TRBV2|TRBJ2-3
CASMALGVSTDTQYF
TGTGCCAGCATGGCACTCGGGGTTAGCACAGATACGCAGTATTTT
>TRBD1|TRBV19|TRBJ1-1
CASSIPGDRGSHYDTEAFF
TGTGCCAGTAGTATCCCTGGGGACAGGGGTTCCCATTACGACACTGAAGCTTTCTTT
>.|TRBV3-1/TRBV3-2|TRBJ1-1
CASNSLYANTEAFF
TGTGCCAGCAACTCCCTCTATGCGAACACTGAAGCTTTCTTT
>.|TRBV3-1/TRBV3-2|TRBJ2-7
CASSKTASDNYEQYF
TGTGCCAGCAGCAAAACGGCTAGCGATAACTACGAGCAGTACTTC
>TRBD1|TRBV6-4|TRBJ1-1
CASSESGGETEAFF
TGTGCCAGCAGCGAGTCAGGGGGCGAGACTGAAGCTTTCTTT
>TRBD1|TRBV2|TRBJ2-3
CASSRDRVADTQYF
TGTGCCAGCAGCCGGGACAGGGTAGCCGATACGCAGTATTTT
>.|TRBV5-1|TRBJ1-1
CASSLSHGGNTEAFF
TGCGCCAGCAGCTTGTCCCATGGTGGGAACACTGAAGCTTTCTTT
>.|TRBV30|TRBJ1-5
CAWSVGVLQPQHF
TGTGCCTGGAGTGTGGGGGTCTTACAGCCCCAGCATTTT
>.|TRBV5-4|TRBJ1-6
CASSLDNSPLHF
TGTGCCAGCAGCTTAGATAATTCACCCCTCCACTTT
>.|TRBV12-3/TRBV12-4|TRBJ2-2
CASSLAGAGELFF
TGTGCCAGCAGTTTAGCCGGGGCCGGGGAGCTGTTTTTT
>.|TRBV27|TRBJ2-2
CASSLFSPWGFSNTGELFF
TGTGCCAGCAGTCTATTCTCCCCTTGGGGATTCTCGAACACCGGGGAGCTGTTTTTT
>TRBD2|TRBV5-4|TRBJ2-1
CASSAPAGGPSSSYNEQFF
TGTGCCAGCAGCGCCCCAGCGGGGGGGCCTTCGAGCTCCTACAATGAGCAGTTCTTC
>.|TRBV21-1|TRBJ1-5
CASTPGGSNQPQHF
TGTGCCAGCACCCCGGGGGGCAGCAATCAGCCCCAGCATTTT
>.|TRBV7-7|TRBJ2-1
CASSLGGVGDNEQFF
TGTGCTAGCAGCTTAGGCGGGGTAGGAGACAATGAGCAGTTCTTC
>.|TRBV19|TRBJ1-1
CASSIILDSPNTEAFF
TGTGCCAGTAGTATTATTTTGGACAGCCCGAACACTGAAGCTTTCTTT
>TRBD1|TRBV18|TRBJ1-1
CASSPGDRFPEAFF
TGTGCCAGCTCACCAGGGGACAGGTTTCCTGAAGCTTTCTTT
>.|TRBV20-1|TRBJ1-6
CSARVNSPLHF
TGCAGTGCTCGGGTCAATTCACCCCTCCACTTT
>.|TRBV4-3|TRBJ2-7
CASSQDGHSYYEQYF
TGCGCCAGCAGCCAAGATGGGCACTCTTACTACGAGCAGTACTTC
>.|TRBV2|TRBJ1-1
CASSRQVLNTEAFF
TGTGCCAGCAGTCGACAGGTATTGAACACTGAAGCTTTCTTT